The clone carrying this T cell receptor (beta chain) has only one observation. Its specificity is not known. PCR used 60 Vbeta primers and 13 Jbeta primers. Clones were sequenced by immunoSEQ multiplex PCR, and TCRdb holds only the in-frame ones, with some missing. Of approximately 130,000 clones in the sample, around 73% were seen once. This sample was taken from a study of cytomegalovirus exposure and HLA in healthy donors. Across the whole study: An earlier analysis identified approximately 110 million unique TCR beta sequences in 150 million to 200 million T cells.

Study-level findings and limits: One variant, a missense change in DCLRE1C, was linked in a later analysis to TCR beta V- and J-gene trimming. According to an earlier analysis, most TCR beta V segments yielded productive rearrangements about 90% or about 30% of the time.

Sequenced sample: PBMCs. The clonotype comes from a man aged 45-65 years in good health and CMV-seronegative.

The CDR3 region is CASSVNVRGDTQYF. DNA for the CDR3: TGTGCCAGCAGCGTAAACGTACGGGGAGATACGCAGTATTTT. The chain combines TRBV9 with TRBJ2-3; the D gene is possibly TRBD2 (5 bases). The ends were cut back, 1 base at V and 5 bases at J, with 11 bases in the middle. From germline, CDR1 is SGDLS and CDR2 YYNGEE. The CDR3 spans 14 residues.